One and the same sample provided the 18 T cell receptor beta chains below, sequenced in a study of cytomegalovirus exposure and HLA in healthy donors. The PCR ran on 60 Vbeta and 13 Jbeta primers. Generated by immunoSEQ multiplex PCR, the TCRdb table keeps only in-frame clones and is missing some. The sample records about 140,000 clones, about 81% being singletons. The sample consisted of PBMCs. The receptors here all came from a woman in her fifties or sixties in good health and CMV-seropositive.

The chain couples TRBV7-9 to TRBJ1-1; D not certain. This CDR3 is 13 amino acids long. Looked up from germline, CDR1 is SEHNR and CDR2 is FQNEAQ (reference sequence). V shed 7 bases and J shed 1 base, with 10 bases lying between them. The CDR3 is CASTIVENTEAFF. The CDR3 nucleotides read TGTGCCAGCACCATTGTAGAGAACACTGAAGCTTTCTTT. The full variable domain, rest sourced from reference TRBV7-9 and TRBJ1-1, is DTGVSQNPRHKITKRGQNVTFRCDPISEHNRLYWYRQTLGQGPEFLTYFQNEAQLEKSRLLSDRFSAERPKGSFSTLEIQRTEQGDSAMYLCASTIVENTEAFFGQGTRLTVV.

V gene TRBV4-2 combines with J gene TRBJ2-1; 7 bases map to TRBD2. CDR1 LGHNA and CDR2 YNFKEQ come from the germline V gene. This CDR3 contains 14 residues. V trimming: 2 bases; J trimming: 10 bases; junction bases outside the gene matches: 8. The CDR3 DNA sequence: TGTGCCAGCAGCCAAAGCCGAGCCGGGGGGGAGCAGTTCTTC. Amino acids: CASSQSRAGGEQFF.

This clone has a single count. V gene TRBV5-1 combines with J gene TRBJ2-7; tentatively, D is TRBD2 (6 bases). The length of the CDR3 is 18 residues. The V gene's germline CDR1 is SGHRS and CDR2 YFSETQ. Trimming took off 0 bases at V and 2 bases at J, with 21 bases between the two ends. CDR3 loop: CASSLGGAFKEKAYEQYF. The CDR3 bases are TGCGCCAGCAGCTTGGGCGGGGCGTTCAAGGAAAAAGCCTACGAGCAGTACTTC.

This chain connects TRBV5-1 to TRBJ2-7, with a possible D match to TRBD2 (5 bases). V gave up 5 bases and J gave up 2 bases, with 5 bases separating them. From germline, CDR1 is SGHRS and CDR2 YFSETQ. The CDR3 loop spans 11 amino acids. As DNA, the CDR3 is TGCGCCAGCAGGGGAGCCTACGAGCAGTACTTC. This gives the protein CASRGAYEQYF.

The V call is TRBV5-4, the J call TRBJ2-1; 10 bases match TRBD2. The CDR3 contains 17 residues. Germline lookup yields CDR1 SGHNT and CDR2 YYREEE (reference sequence). The V gene end was trimmed by 2 bases and the J gene end by 4 bases; junction bases not matched to a gene: 9. The CDR3 DNA follows: TGTGCCAGCAGCTTAAGGGATGTAGCGGGGGGATACAATGAGCAGTTCTTC. It specifies CASSLRDVAGGYNEQFF.

The chain has TRBV5-1 and TRBJ2-7; 7 nucleotides match TRBD2. The CDR3 is made up of 15 amino acids. In germline, CDR1 is SGHRS, CDR2 YFSETQ. V shed 2 bases and J 2 bases; nucleotides not matched to a gene: 7. In DNA form, the CDR3 reads TGCGCCAGCAGCTTCGGACTTGGGGGGGCCTACGAGCAGTACTTC. Amino acid sequence: CASSFGLGGAYEQYF.

The chain recombines TRBV19 with TRBJ1-1, with TRBD1 matching over 9 bases. The CDR3 runs to 15 residues. Looked up from germline, CDR1 is LNHDA and CDR2 is SQIVND (reference sequence). Unmatched junction bases numbered 12, after V lost 10 bases and J lost 3 bases. The CDR3 DNA reads TGTGCCACCCGGACAGGGGTGAATGTCGACACTGAAGCTTTCTTT. This encodes CATRTGVNVDTEAFF.

The chain combines TRBV6-6 with TRBJ1-5, with D possibly matching TRBD1 (6 bases). V shed 2 bases and J shed 7 bases, with 12 bases lying between them. The germline V gene encodes CDR1 MNHNY and CDR2 SVGAGI (reference sequence). CDR3 length: 14 residues. The CDR3 nucleotides are TGTGCCAGCAGTTACACCAACAGGGTCCAGCCCCAGCATTTT. It codes for CASSYTNRVQPQHF.

The sample holds a few counts of this clone. V and J are TRBV29-1 and TRBJ1-1, with 7 bases aligning to TRBD1. CDR3 length: 14 amino acids. The V gene end was trimmed by 7 bases and the J gene end by 5 bases; junction bases not matched to a gene: 13. Germline V gene lookup returns CDR1 SQVTM and CDR2 ANQGSEA. CDR3 DNA: TGCAGCGCCTTAGGGGGACAGAAGGGGACTGAAGCTTTCTTT. Amino acid sequence: CSALGGQKGTEAFF.

The genes are TRBV19 and TRBJ2-1; 11 bases match TRBD2. Trimming at V came to 3 bases and at J to 0 bases, leaving 19 bases not matched to a gene. There are 22 residues in the CDR3. Germline CDR1 is LNHDA and CDR2 is SQIVND (reference sequence). The CDR3 here is CASSILGLLGTSGLLSYNEQFF. The DNA for the CDR3 is TGTGCCAGTAGTATTTTAGGACTCCTCGGGACTAGCGGCTTGCTCTCCTACAATGAGCAGTTCTTC.

The genes are TRBV5-1 and TRBJ1-4; D unclear. Trimming removed 3 bases from V and 2 bases from J, with 14 bases in between. The germline gives CDR1 SGHRS, CDR2 YFSETQ. The CDR3 totals 16 residues. CDR3 loop: CASSSGRGPTNEKLFF. The DNA for the CDR3 is TGCGCCAGCAGCTCCGGGAGAGGGCCGACTAATGAAAAACTGTTTTTT. Full variable domain (rest looked up from reference TRBV5-1 and TRBJ1-4): KAGVTQTPRYLIKTRGQQVTLSCSPISGHRSVSWYQQTPGQGLQFLFEYFSETQRNKGNFPGRFSGRQFSNSRSEMNVSTLELGDSALYLCASSSGRGPTNEKLFFGSGTQLSVL.

In its sample, this clone was seen a few times. The chain is built from TRBV4-3 and TRBJ1-5, with D unresolved. Per germline, CDR1 LGHNA and CDR2 YSLEER. V was clipped by 0 bases and J by 8 bases, with 11 bases between them. The CDR3 length is 14 residues. This CDR3 is CASSQEAGLEPQHF. DNA for the CDR3: TGCGCCAGCAGCCAAGAGGCGGGTTTGGAGCCCCAGCATTTT.

The chain recombines TRBV4-3 with TRBJ2-7; 7 bases agree with TRBD1. J lost 2 bases, V lost 4 bases, and 8 bases had no gene match. The CDR3 covers 15 residues. Germline loops: CDR1 LGHNA, CDR2 YSLEER. The CDR3 DNA reads TGCGCCAGCAGCCGAGGACAGGATACGGCCTACGAGCAGTACTTC. Protein sequence: CASSRGQDTAYEQYF.

The genes are TRBV7-2 and TRBJ2-1, with 15 bases identical to TRBD2. V dropped 0 bases and J dropped 6; count of bases not matched to a gene: 3. Germline V gene data show CDR1 as SGHTA and CDR2 as FQGNSA. The CDR3 is 17 amino acids. The CDR3 DNA follows: TGTGCCAGCAGCTTAGCAGGGACTAGCGGGGGGTTCAATGAGCAGTTCTTC. Its protein is CASSLAGTSGGFNEQFF.

The rearrangement joins TRBV27 to TRBJ2-2, with TRBD1 identical over 11 bases. The CDR3 has 16 residues. CDR1 MNHEY and CDR2 SMNVEV come from the germline V gene (reference sequence). V shed 6 bases and J 6 bases; nucleotides not matched to a gene: 9. This CDR3 is CASRPLWDRGSGELFF. CDR3 nucleotide sequence: TGTGCCAGCAGGCCCCTGTGGGACAGGGGGTCCGGGGAGCTGTTTTTT.

This rearrangement joins TRBV7-9 to TRBJ1-4; TRBD1 might be the D (5 bases). The CDR3 runs 14 residues. Trimming shortened V by 10 bases and J by 7 bases, and 19 bases separated the two germline ends. Germline V gene sequence: CDR1 SEHNR, CDR2 FQNEAQ (reference sequence). The CDR3 protein is CATAGWGMAEKLFF. The CDR3 nucleotides are TGTGCCACCGCGGGGTGGGGGATGGCTGAAAAACTGTTTTTT.

As for this clone: Germline and junction disagree at one end, which may indicate a read error. V and J are TRBV7-9 and TRBJ2-7; tentative D call: TRBD2 (5 bases). The CDR3 is 14 residues long. CDR1 SEHNR and CDR2 FQNEAQ come from the germline V gene (reference sequence). The CDR3 coding sequence is TGTTCCAGCAGAACTCTCGACGAGGGTGACGAGCAGTACTTC. It yields the protein CSSRTLDEGDEQYF.

The V gene is TRBV30, the J gene TRBJ2-3, with D maybe TRBD1 (5 bases). CDR1 and CDR2 from the germline V gene are GTSNPN and SVGIG (reference sequence). The V and J ends lost 3 bases and 0 bases respectively, with 10 bases between them. The length of the CDR3 is 14 residues. The CDR3 protein is CAWRGRVSTDTQYF. The CDR3 DNA sequence: TGTGCCTGGAGGGGCAGGGTTAGCACAGATACGCAGTATTTT.